Detailed here is one TCR beta chain. Germline CDR1 is MNHEY and CDR2 is SVGAGI. The CDR3 has 13 residues. The V gene lost 7 bases and the J gene lost 4 bases, with 13 bases spanning the gap. This sample was included in a study of control samples from healthy donors and cancer patients. Data came from immunoSEQ multiplex PCR; TCRdb stores just in-frame clones and leaves some out. Here the sample spans some 71,000 clones, more than 75% being singletons. This receptor was identified in a woman aged 50 to 60 with head and neck cancer. The V gene is TRBV6-5, the J gene TRBJ2-5, with D possibly being TRBD1 (6 bases). Source material: PBMCs. CDR3 sequence (DNA): TGTGCCAGCAATACCATGGACAGAGAGACCCAGTACTTC. Translation: CASNTMDRETQYF.